This TCR beta chain was observed in a study of blood T cell repertoires in COVID-19. Study background: The study counted Cohort 3 donors as recovered given two negative PCRs, clearance, or symptom resolution. Spain, Italy and the United States supplied samples that represented acute and convalescent COVID-19.

Only in-frame clones appear in the TCRdb table, and some are missing; sequencing was by immunoSEQ multiplex PCR. The sample includes some 330,000 clones, about 90% of them seen just once. Participants were aged about 18 to 100 years, lived in around 25 US areas, and enrolled virtually. The sequenced sample consisted of PBMCs or T cells enriched from blood (not recorded which). The sequence came from a middle-aged man in a cohort exposed to, infected with or recovered from COVID-19 (not recorded which).

The CDR3 is CASSVYQGDQPQHF. The DNA for the CDR3 is TGTGCCAGCAGTGTTTACCAGGGGGATCAGCCCCAGCATTTT. The chain couples TRBV2 to TRBJ1-5, with 7 bases fitting TRBD1. The V and J ends lost 4 bases and 5 bases, in that order; junction bases with no gene match: 5. In germline, CDR1 is SNHLY, CDR2 FYNNEI. This CDR3 has 14 residues.